The following is a T cell receptor beta chain sequence with its context. Its antigen is not known. This sample is part of a study of T cell responses to AZD1222 COVID-19 vaccine. Study overall: Whether given at about 4 or about 12 weeks, second doses were pooled.

Sequencing was performed with immunoSEQ multiplex PCR; in TCRdb, only in-frame clones are kept and a portion is missing. The sample carries approximately 79,000 clones, 88% recorded once. V lost 5 bases to trimming and J lost 5 bases, with 6 bases between them. The CDR3 is 12 amino acids. Per the germline V gene, CDR1 is MDHEN and CDR2 is SYDVKM. Study-level findings and limits: Seropositivity was recorded at baseline in only a handful of AZD1222 recipients. Females outnumbered males among donors, who were mostly white British; clonal diversity was possibly underestimated. The study reported that nearly half of spike-specific TCRs target unmutated variant regions.

V gene TRBV28 combines with J gene TRBJ1-4, with D tentatively TRBD1 (6 bases). The sequenced sample was peripheral blood, obtained on day 0 of AZD1222 vaccination. This receptor was obtained from an adult in good health. CDR3 DNA: TGTGCCAGCAGTCAGGGGAATGAAAAACTGTTTTTT. It codes for CASSQGNEKLFF.